The 5 T cell receptor beta chains below all came from one sample that was sequenced in a study of blood T cell repertoires in COVID-19 (dated by TCRdb to between 2020 and 2021). The library was produced with the immunoSEQ multiplex PCR assay. TCRdb stores this immuneACCESS table with in-frame sequences only. Part of the clones is absent; in the studies checked, under half of the shortfall reflects unresolved V genes, and no reason is known for the rest. This sample comprises 240,000 or so clones, about 80% of them detected only once. The ten biggest clones cover under 2% of the sample. The sequencing sample was made of peripheral blood. Receptor source: an elderly woman with acute or convalescent COVID-19.

The chain uses TRBV7-3 and TRBJ2-2; D call uncertain. Trimming shortened V by 3 bases and J by 1 base, and 12 bases separated the two germline ends. The germline gives CDR1 SGHTA, CDR2 FQGTGA. The CDR3 sequence is 16 residues long. The CDR3 DNA follows: TGTGCCAGCAGCTTCCAGGTCCCTCTGAACACCGGGGAGCTGTTTTTT. This encodes CASSFQVPLNTGELFF.

The rearrangement links TRBV20-1 to TRBJ2-7; weak D call: TRBD2 (5 bases). Trimming removed 4 bases from V and 6 bases from J, with 10 bases in between. Germline values: CDR1 DFQATT, CDR2 SNEGSKA (reference sequence). The CDR3 spans 11 residues. The CDR3 protein is CSATVEGEQYF. The CDR3 DNA follows: TGCAGTGCTACCGTCGAGGGCGAGCAGTACTTC.

This clone appeared a single time. The chain links TRBV9 to TRBJ1-1, with 10 bases that match TRBD1. Germline V gene lookup returns CDR1 SGDLS and CDR2 YYNGEE. The J segment lost 10 bases and the V segment lost 0 bases, leaving 9 bases of the junction unmatched. The CDR3 totals 15 residues. CDR3 sequence: CASSVEGTGVRGAFF. CDR3 in DNA: TGTGCCAGCAGCGTAGAGGGGACAGGGGTTCGTGGAGCTTTCTTT. Complete variable domain (other parts from reference TRBV9 and TRBJ1-1): DSGVTQTPKHLITATGQRVTLRCSPRSGDLSVYWYQQSLDQGLQFLIQYYNGEERAKGNILERFSAQQFPDLHSELNLSSLELGDSALYFCASSVEGTGVRGAFFGQGTRLTVV.

The sample holds a few counts of this clone. The rearrangement links TRBV5-1 to TRBJ2-1, with 11 bases matching TRBD2. The ends lost 0 bases at V and 7 bases at J; junction bases unmatched: 6. Germline CDR1 SGHRS, CDR2 YFSETQ. The CDR3 covers 16 residues. The CDR3 loop reads CASSLATSGGLNEQFF. In nucleotides, the CDR3 is TGCGCCAGCAGCTTGGCAACTAGCGGGGGCCTTAATGAGCAGTTCTTC. Supplemented by reference TRBV5-1 and TRBJ2-1, the full variable domain reads KAGVTQTPRYLIKTRGQQVTLSCSPISGHRSVSWYQQTPGQGLQFLFEYFSETQRNKGNFPGRFSGRQFSNSRSEMNVSTLELGDSALYLCASSLATSGGLNEQFFGPGTRLTVL.

The chain recombines TRBV7-8 with TRBJ1-1; TRBD1 matches 8 bases. V dropped 4 bases and J dropped 10; count of bases not matched to a gene: 5. Germline CDR1 is SGHVS and CDR2 is FQNEAQ. CDR3 length: 12 amino acids. CDR3 nucleotide sequence: TGTGCCAGCAGCTCCTCCGGGACAGGAGCTTTCTTT. As protein: CASSSSGTGAFF.